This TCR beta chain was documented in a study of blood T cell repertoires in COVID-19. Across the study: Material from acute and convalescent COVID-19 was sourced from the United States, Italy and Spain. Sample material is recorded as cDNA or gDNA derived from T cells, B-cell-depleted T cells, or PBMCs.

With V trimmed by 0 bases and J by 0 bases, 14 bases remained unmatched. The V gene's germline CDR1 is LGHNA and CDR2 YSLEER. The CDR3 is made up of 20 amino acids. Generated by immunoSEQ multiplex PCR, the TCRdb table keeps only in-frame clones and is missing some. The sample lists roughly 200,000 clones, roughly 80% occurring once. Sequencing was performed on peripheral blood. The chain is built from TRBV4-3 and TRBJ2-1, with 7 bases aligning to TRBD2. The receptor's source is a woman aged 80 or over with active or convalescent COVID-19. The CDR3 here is CASSQDIFGSGPSSYNEQFF. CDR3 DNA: TGCGCCAGCAGCCAAGATATTTTCGGTAGCGGGCCGAGCTCCTACAATGAGCAGTTCTTC.